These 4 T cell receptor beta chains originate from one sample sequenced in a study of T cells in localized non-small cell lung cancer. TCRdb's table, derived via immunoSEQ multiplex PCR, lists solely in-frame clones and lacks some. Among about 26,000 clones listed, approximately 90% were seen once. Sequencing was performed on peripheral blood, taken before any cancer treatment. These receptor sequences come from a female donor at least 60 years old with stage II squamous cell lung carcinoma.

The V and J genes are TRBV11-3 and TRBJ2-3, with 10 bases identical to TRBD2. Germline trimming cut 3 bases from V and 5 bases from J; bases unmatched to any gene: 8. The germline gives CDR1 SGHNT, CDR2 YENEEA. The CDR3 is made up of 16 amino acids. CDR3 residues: CASSFGSGGAQDTQYF. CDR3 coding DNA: TGTGCCAGCAGCTTTGGCAGCGGGGGGGCGCAAGATACGCAGTATTTT.

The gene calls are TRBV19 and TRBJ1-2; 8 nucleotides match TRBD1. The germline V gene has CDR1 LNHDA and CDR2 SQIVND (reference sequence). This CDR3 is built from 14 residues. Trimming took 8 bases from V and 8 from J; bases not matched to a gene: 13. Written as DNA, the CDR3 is TGTGCCAGTTCCCTTGCCAGGACAGGGAGGGGCTACACCTTC. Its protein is CASSLARTGRGYTF.

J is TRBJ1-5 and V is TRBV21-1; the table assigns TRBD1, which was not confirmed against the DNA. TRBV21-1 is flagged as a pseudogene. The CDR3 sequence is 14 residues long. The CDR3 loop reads CAHETGASNQPQHF. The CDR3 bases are TGTGCCCACGAAACAGGGGCTAGCAATCAGCCCCAGCATTTT.

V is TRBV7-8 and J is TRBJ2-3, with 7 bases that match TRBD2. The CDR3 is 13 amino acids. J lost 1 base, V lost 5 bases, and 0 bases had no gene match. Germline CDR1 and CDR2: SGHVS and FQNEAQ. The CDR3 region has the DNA TGTGCCAGCAGCCGGGGGGGCACAGATACGCAGTATTTT. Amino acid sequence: CASSRGGTDTQYF.